Presented here are 30 T cell receptor beta chains from one specimen sequenced in a study of OX40 agonist ivuxolimab in advanced cancers. Sequencing used immunoSEQ multiplex PCR; TCRdb keeps in-frame clones, though not all of them. Of about 64,000 clones in the sample, approximately 88% are singletons; the top ten hold about 2.5%. The sequenced sample was CD4+ or CD8+ T cells sorted from blood, obtained in a trial of the OX40 agonist ivuxolimab. These receptors originate from an adult with an advanced solid tumor such as melanoma, head and neck, liver or kidney cancer.

The chain has TRBV7-3 and TRBJ2-5; the D gene could be TRBD1 or TRBD2 (5 bases each). CDR1 is SGHTA and CDR2 is FQGTGA in the germline V gene. Between the trimmed V and J ends, which lost 5 bases and 6 bases, there was a span of 16 bases. This CDR3 spans 14 amino acids. CDR3 nucleotides: TGTGCCAGCAGCCTCACGGCAGGGAGACAGACCCAGTACTTC. Translation: CASSLTAGRQTQYF. The full variable domain, rest sourced from reference TRBV7-3 and TRBJ2-5, is GAGVSQTPSNKVTEKGKYVELRCDPISGHTALYWYRQSLGQGPEFLIYFQGTGAADDSGLPNDRFFAVRPEGSVSTLKIQRTERGDSAVYLCASSLTAGRQTQYFGPGTRLLVL.

This chain uses TRBV30 with TRBJ1-5; 10 nucleotides match TRBD1. Germline CDR1 and CDR2: GTSNPN and SVGIG (reference sequence). Trimming took 0 bases from V and 2 from J; bases not matched to a gene: 7. The CDR3 length is 17 residues. CDR3 nucleotide sequence: TGTGCCTGGAGTGTACGGGACAGGGGTTCGGGCAATCAGCCCCAGCATTTT. Protein sequence: CAWSVRDRGSGNQPQHF.

The genes are TRBV7-2 and TRBJ2-5; 7 bases fit TRBD2. This CDR3 contains 13 residues. V was pared by 7 bases and J by 3 bases, with 5 bases of the junction left unmatched. Germline V gives CDR1 SGHTA, CDR2 FQGNSA. CDR3 residues: CASTGGGKETQYF. In nucleotides, the CDR3 is TGTGCCAGCACGGGCGGGGGTAAAGAGACCCAGTACTTC.

This clone was counted a few times. The chain uses TRBV7-2 and TRBJ1-2; TRBD1 aligns across 8 bases. The CDR3 loop spans 12 amino acids. V dropped 5 bases and J dropped 7; count of bases not matched to a gene: 3. CDR1 is SGHTA and CDR2 is FQGNSA in the germline V gene. CDR3 loop: CASSTTGAGYTF. The CDR3 region has the DNA TGTGCCAGCAGCACGACAGGGGCTGGCTACACCTTC.

The chain joins TRBV30 to TRBJ1-2; D is uncertain. This CDR3 comprises 11 residues. The V gene lost 5 bases and the J gene lost 0 bases, with 4 bases spanning the gap. The germline CDR1 and CDR2 sequences are GTSNPN and SVGIG (reference sequence). This CDR3 reads CAWDTNYGYTF. The CDR3 DNA follows: TGTGCCTGGGACACTAACTATGGCTACACCTTC.

The rearrangement links TRBV6-1 to TRBJ2-7, with TRBD1 matching over 11 bases. Germline CDR1 and CDR2: MNHNS and SASEGT. The CDR3 totals 15 residues. J lost 1 base, V lost 6 bases, and 5 bases had no gene match. CDR3 in amino acids: CASRPRDRGSYEQYF. The CDR3 nucleotides read TGTGCCAGCAGGCCCCGGGACAGGGGGTCCTACGAGCAGTACTTC.

The chain is built from TRBV7-3 and TRBJ2-1; 8 nucleotides match TRBD2. CDR1 and CDR2 (germline): SGHTA, FQGTGA. With V trimmed by 4 bases and J by 0 bases, 5 bases remained unmatched. The CDR3 spans 16 residues. The chain's CDR3 is CASSSLSGASYNEQFF. CDR3 sequence (DNA): TGTGCCAGCAGCTCCCTTAGCGGGGCCTCCTACAATGAGCAGTTCTTC. Filled out from reference TRBV7-3 and TRBJ2-1, the complete variable domain reads GAGVSQTPSNKVTEKGKYVELRCDPISGHTALYWYRQSLGQGPEFLIYFQGTGAADDSGLPNDRFFAVRPEGSVSTLKIQRTERGDSAVYLCASSSLSGASYNEQFFGPGTRLTVL.

This chain joins TRBV5-6 and TRBJ1-6, with D hard to call. Germline CDR1 and CDR2: SGHDT and YYEEEE. CDR3 length equals 14 residues. V dropped 1 base and J dropped 7 bases, with 9 bases sitting between them. The CDR3 loop reads CASSLPARNSPLHF. CDR3 nucleotide sequence: TGTGCCAGCAGCTTGCCGGCCCGAAATTCACCCCTCCACTTT.

The chain uses TRBV6-1 and TRBJ2-2; 7 bases are shared with TRBD2. CDR3 length: 14 residues. The V segment lost 8 bases and the J segment 1 base; nucleotides outside the gene matches: 4. Looked up from germline, CDR1 is MNHNS and CDR2 is SASEGT. CDR3 nucleotides: TGTGCCAGCTGGGGGACTAAGAACACCGGGGAGCTGTTTTTT. Translation gives CASWGTKNTGELFF.

The V and J genes are TRBV10-1 and TRBJ2-2; 12 bases agree with TRBD2. The germline gives CDR1 WNHNN, CDR2 SYGVQD (reference sequence). J gave up 0 bases and V 6 bases, and 8 bases lay outside the gene matches. This CDR3 region has 18 residues. CDR3 amino acids: CASRTSGSYRPNTGELFF. CDR3 bases: TGCGCCAGCAGGACTAGCGGGAGTTACCGACCGAACACCGGGGAGCTGTTTTTT.

The J gene is TRBJ2-3, the V gene TRBV7-2; 11 positions agree with TRBD2. CDR3 length equals 16 residues. V shed 1 base and J 9 bases; nucleotides not matched to a gene: 9. Germline CDR1 and CDR2: SGHTA and FQGNSA. CDR3 coding DNA: TGTGCCAGCAGCTTAGAGTCTGTAGCGGGGGGGTTAACGCAGTATTTT. Translation gives CASSLESVAGGLTQYF.

The V call is TRBV19, the J call TRBJ2-5; TRBD2 aligns across 8 bases. The CDR3 spans 15 residues. From germline, CDR1 is LNHDA and CDR2 SQIVND (reference sequence). Unmatched junction bases numbered 13, after V lost 10 bases and J lost 3 bases. In nucleotides, the CDR3 is TGTGCCACAAAAAAGACTAGCGCCCTGGAAGAGACCCAGTACTTC. The encoded protein is CATKKTSALEETQYF.

The rearrangement joins TRBV19 to TRBJ1-3; TRBD1 agrees at 10 bases. Trimming took 5 bases from V and 0 from J; bases not matched to a gene: 7. The CDR3 is made up of 17 amino acids. Germline CDR1 LNHDA, CDR2 SQIVND (reference sequence). CDR3 loop: CASSPRTGGGSGNTIYF. The CDR3 DNA sequence: TGTGCCAGTAGTCCCCGGACAGGGGGTGGCTCTGGAAACACCATATATTTT.

This clone has only a few counts. The chain uses TRBV5-1 and TRBJ2-5, with 7 bases aligning to TRBD2. V shed 3 bases, J shed 5 bases, and the junction held 10 bases outside the gene matches. The CDR3 has 15 amino acids. CDR1 and CDR2 from the germline V gene are SGHRS and YFSETQ. This CDR3 is CASSWLAATEETQYF. The CDR3 region has the DNA TGCGCCAGCAGCTGGCTAGCGGCCACGGAGGAGACCCAGTACTTC.

The V gene is TRBV5-1, the J gene TRBJ2-7, with 13 bases fitting TRBD2. V dropped 3 bases and J dropped 7; count of bases not matched to a gene: 4. There are 14 residues in the CDR3. Germline-derived CDR1 and CDR2 are SGHRS and YFSETQ. The CDR3 region has the DNA TGCGCCAGCAGCTCCGGACTAGCGGGAGCGGAGCAGTACTTC. Translation: CASSSGLAGAEQYF.

The chain has TRBV7-9 and TRBJ1-3; a weak D match, TRBD1 (5 bases). The CDR3 runs 17 residues. Germline assignment: CDR1 SEHNR and CDR2 FQNEAQ (reference sequence). The germline V and J ends were trimmed by 4 bases and 5 bases, with 21 bases remaining between them. The CDR3 loop is CASSSRPAGMPRNTIYF. The CDR3 DNA is TGTGCCAGCAGCTCCAGACCCGCAGGGATGCCAAGAAACACCATATATTTT. Together with reference TRBV7-9 and TRBJ1-3, the CDR3 gives the full variable domain: DTGVSQNPRHKITKRGQNVTFRCDPISEHNRLYWYRQTLGQGPEFLTYFQNEAQLEKSRLLSDRFSAERPKGSFSTLEIQRTEQGDSAMYLCASSSRPAGMPRNTIYFGEGSWLTVV.

The rearrangement uses TRBV19 and TRBJ1-2; TRBD1 matches 10 bases. The CDR3 loop spans 15 amino acids. Trimming at V came to 10 bases and at J to 4 bases, leaving 12 bases not matched to a gene. Germline values: CDR1 LNHDA, CDR2 SQIVND (reference sequence). The CDR3 region has the DNA TGTGCCACCAGGACAGGGGGGGCCTCGGGCTATGGCTACACCTTC. Amino acid sequence: CATRTGGASGYGYTF.

The rearrangement joins TRBV4-1 to TRBJ2-2, with D perhaps TRBD2 (6 bases). The germline V gene has CDR1 MGHRA and CDR2 YSYEKL. The CDR3 spans 15 residues. Deletions cut 3 bases from V and 5 bases from J, with 13 bases between. DNA for the CDR3: TGCGCCAGCAGCCAGGCGGGACTGATAACCGGGGAGCTGTTTTTT. It yields the protein CASSQAGLITGELFF.

This sequence joins TRBV10-3 and TRBJ2-7, with 15 nucleotides matching TRBD2. The V segment lost 4 bases and the J segment 5 bases; nucleotides outside the gene matches: 9. This CDR3 has 17 amino acids. CDR1 ENHRY and CDR2 SYGVKD come from the germline V gene. CDR3 in DNA: TGTGCCATCAGTGCCTCCGGGACTAGCGGGAGGAGGAACGAGCAGTACTTC. Amino acid sequence: CAISASGTSGRRNEQYF.

The rearrangement uses TRBV6-1 and TRBJ1-4; D perhaps matches TRBD1 (5 bases). Germline CDR1 reads MNHNS; CDR2 reads SASEGT. This CDR3 is built from 12 residues. The V gene lost 8 bases and the J gene lost 7 bases, with 11 bases spanning the gap. CDR3 amino acids: CASGLGGEKLFF. Written as DNA, the CDR3 is TGTGCCAGCGGGTTGGGGGGTGAAAAACTGTTTTTT.

V gene TRBV5-6 combines with J gene TRBJ2-3; unclear D gene. Germline V gene data show CDR1 as SGHDT and CDR2 as YYEEEE. The CDR3 sequence is 12 residues long. V lost 3 bases to trimming and J lost 0 bases, with 2 bases between them. The CDR3 coding sequence is TGTGCCAGCAGCTCTAGCACAGATACGCAGTATTTT. Translating it yields CASSSSTDTQYF.

The chain combines TRBV6-5 with TRBJ1-2; the D gene is possibly TRBD1 (5 bases). V was clipped by 2 bases and J by 13 bases, with 26 bases between them. CDR1 is MNHEY, CDR2 SVGAGI, per germline. This CDR3 has 16 amino acids. The CDR3 region is CASSYAGTSDSISATF. The CDR3, as DNA: TGTGCCAGCAGTTACGCTGGGACGTCTGACTCTATATCTGCCACCTTC.

This sequence joins TRBV4-3 and TRBJ1-1, with 7 positions matching TRBD1. The CDR3 has 14 residues. V gave up 4 bases and J gave up 4 bases; unmatched junction bases: 6. Germline loops: CDR1 LGHNA, CDR2 YSLEER. For the CDR3, the DNA is TGCGCCAGCAGCCTAGGGACAGTGGGCACTGAAGCTTTCTTT. It is translated as CASSLGTVGTEAFF.

CDR3 nucleotide sequence: TGTGCCAGCAACCACGGCTCTGGAAACACCATATATTTT. It is translated as CASNHGSGNTIYF. The rearrangement links TRBV5-6 to TRBJ1-3, with D unresolved. The V end lost 6 bases, the J end lost 0 bases, and 7 bases lay between the germline ends. The germline gives CDR1 SGHDT, CDR2 YYEEEE. The CDR3 totals 13 residues. The full variable domain, with the rest looked up from reference TRBV5-6 and TRBJ1-3, is DAGVTQSPTHLIKTRGQQVTLRCSPKSGHDTVSWYQQALGQGPQFIFQYYEEEERQRGNFPDRFSGHQFPNYSSELNVNALLLGDSALYLCASNHGSGNTIYFGEGSWLTVV.

This clone was picked up one time. The chain employs TRBV11-3 and TRBJ2-2; no clear D gene. In germline, CDR1 is SGHNT, CDR2 YENEEA. V was shortened by 1 base and J by 4 bases, with 4 bases between the two germline ends. The CDR3 has 13 residues. The CDR3 is CASSLGPTGELFF. DNA of the CDR3: TGTGCCAGCAGCTTAGGGCCCACCGGGGAGCTGTTTTTT.

The chain recombines TRBV2 with TRBJ1-2; the D gene is possibly TRBD1 (6 bases). V was shortened by 5 bases and J by 2 bases, with 12 bases between the two germline ends. CDR3 size: 14 residues. Germline lookup yields CDR1 SNHLY and CDR2 FYNNEI. CDR3 amino acids: CASSLQGDNYGYTF. DNA for the CDR3: TGTGCCAGCAGTTTACAGGGAGACAACTATGGCTACACCTTC.

This sequence joins TRBV2 and TRBJ2-2; 7 nucleotides line up with TRBD1. V dropped 6 bases and J dropped 7; count of bases not matched to a gene: 11. Germline V gene sequence: CDR1 SNHLY, CDR2 FYNNEI. The CDR3 contains 15 residues. The CDR3 loop reads CASSYDRVRDGELFF. In DNA, the CDR3 is TGTGCCAGCAGCTACGACAGGGTTCGGGACGGGGAGCTGTTTTTT.

This clone was observed a single time. The chain carries TRBV6-1 and TRBJ2-7; 7 nucleotides agree with TRBD2. Germline trimming cut 4 bases from V and 4 bases from J; bases unmatched to any gene: 16. Germline V CDR1 and CDR2: MNHNS, SASEGT. The CDR3 has 17 amino acids. CDR3 residues: CASSGSFGGIKRYEQYF. The CDR3 DNA sequence: TGTGCCAGCAGTGGAAGCTTCGGGGGGATAAAGAGGTACGAGCAGTACTTC.

The rearrangement links TRBV5-8 to TRBJ1-6; 7 bases line up with TRBD1. The V and J ends lost 5 bases and 4 bases, in that order; junction bases with no gene match: 9. In germline, CDR1 is SGHTS, CDR2 YDEGEE. CDR3 length equals 16 residues. The CDR3 loop is CASREQGRLYNSPLHF. DNA for the CDR3: TGTGCCAGCAGAGAACAGGGGAGACTATATAATTCACCCCTCCACTTT.

This rearrangement joins TRBV23-1 to TRBJ2-5; no reliable D call. TRBV23-1 is identified as an open reading frame with a role that is uncertain. CDR3 length: 12 amino acids. The V gene lost 0 bases and the J gene lost 5 bases, with 4 bases spanning the gap. The CDR3 DNA sequence: TGCGCCAGCAGTCAATCGAAGGAGACCCAGTACTTC. The encoded protein is CASSQSKETQYF.